This T cell receptor beta chain appears in the sequencing data of a study of shared T cell receptors in the human thymus. Profiled with immunoSEQ multiplex PCR; TCRdb holds only in-frame clones, not every one. This sample has some 700,000 clones, with over 75% found just once. Germline V CDR1 and CDR2: MNHEY, SMNVEV (reference sequence). This CDR3 region has 17 residues. The junction had 13 bases not matched to a gene; V was cut back by 5 bases and J by 4 bases. These same data were also listed under a study on human thymus T cells. That investigation notes: The people who donated were healthy Finnish babies having corrective surgery for congenital heart defects. Resections from corrective heart surgery supplied the thymus tissue. Thymic and blood repertoires appeared to display a bias in their usage of V and J genes. Related research has reported that thymic repertoires overlap highly among unrelated individuals.

The sequencing input was thymocytes. The sequence came from a girl under three years old with a congenital heart defect. The rearrangement links TRBV27 to TRBJ1-5, with TRBD1 identical over 8 bases. The CDR3 DNA is TGTGCCAGCAGTCCATACGCCGGGACAGGAGTAAATCAGCCCCAGCATTTT. Translation gives CASSPYAGTGVNQPQHF.